Below are 9 T cell receptor beta chains sequenced from a single sample in a study of post-analysis software for immune sequencing data. Study results and caveats: Patients showed TRBV5-6, TRBV5-1 and TRBV20-1 among a few TRBV segments more frequent than in controls.

Carried by the TCR beta cDNA libraries were unique molecular identifiers. TCRdb called the PCR reads again in MiXCR, with one record for every CDR3 protein. The sample consists of about 190,000 distinct CDR3 sequences, approximately 30% of them appearing once. The antigens for these receptors are not known. Sample: blood. The receptors originated from a girl aged 2-17 years with multiple sclerosis.

Regarding this clonotype: The junction shows a germline mismatch at one end, possibly a read error. The chain employs TRBV5-1 and TRBJ1-4; no clear D gene. The CDR3 totals 14 residues. Germline V gene sequence: CDR1 SGHRS, CDR2 YFSETQ. Written as DNA, the CDR3 is TGCGCCAGCAGCTTCGACGTTTCTAATGGAAAACTGTTTTTT. It encodes CASSFDVSNGKLFF.

This clonotype was found a few times. This chain joins TRBV6-5 and TRBJ1-1; a possible D gene is TRBD1 (6 bases). The V gene's germline CDR1 is MNHEY and CDR2 SVGAGI. This CDR3 contains 13 residues. V lost 0 bases and J lost 4, with 6 bases in between. CDR3: CASSYSGATEAFF. CDR3 DNA sequence: TGTGCCAGCAGTTACTCGGGGGCCACTGAAGCTTTCTTT.

This clonotype has ten or more counts. The genes are TRBV29-1 and TRBJ2-1; a weak D match, TRBD1 (5 bases). The CDR3 runs to 13 residues. Germline CDR1 SQVTM, CDR2 ANQGSEA. V dropped 6 bases and J dropped 0 bases, with 9 bases sitting between them. Here the CDR3 DNA reads TGCAGCGTCCGACAGAGCTCCTACAATGAGCAGTTCTTC. Protein product: CSVRQSSYNEQFF.

J is TRBJ2-3 and V is TRBV4-1; D could derive from TRBD1 or TRBD2 (5 bases each). The CDR3 consists of 14 residues. Germline CDR1 MGHRA, CDR2 YSYEKL. V was pared by 4 bases and J by 2 bases, with 10 bases between. The CDR3 bases are TGCGCCAGCAGCCTACTGGGACCCACAGATACGCAGTATTTT. It is translated as CASSLLGPTDTQYF.

To note about this clonotype: The germline gene is not matched at one end of the junction; a read error may be the cause. The gene calls are TRBV7-7 and TRBJ2-4, with D perhaps matching TRBD1 (6 bases). The J call may be faulty, since TRBJ2-7 better matches the DNA end. Germline lookup yields CDR1 SSHAT and CDR2 FNYEAQ (reference sequence). The CDR3 extends over 12 amino acids. CDR3 nucleotide sequence: TGTGCTAGCAGCTCAACAGGGAACGAGCAGTACTTC. Translated: CASSSTGNEQYF.

This clonotype has a count of ten or more. The V gene is TRBV14, the J gene TRBJ2-1; the D gene is possibly TRBD2 (6 bases). This CDR3 is 15 amino acids long. V shed 4 bases and J shed 1 base, with 11 bases lying between them. Germline V lookup: CDR1 SGHDN, CDR2 FVKESK. This CDR3 is CASSRSGWSYNEQFF. The CDR3 bases are TGTGCCAGCAGCCGCAGCGGGTGGTCCTACAATGAGCAGTTCTTC.

The V call is TRBV5-1, the J call TRBJ1-5; maybe TRBD1 (5 bases). The CDR3 extends over 16 amino acids. Germline V CDR1 and CDR2: SGHRS, YFSETQ. V gave up 0 bases and J gave up 1 base, with 11 bases separating them. For the CDR3, the DNA is TGCGCCAGCAGCTTGGACGGGACCGGGAGCAATCAGCCCCAGCATTTT. This sequence encodes CASSLDGTGSNQPQHF.

This clonotype was detected ten times or more. The chain uses TRBV6-2 or TRBV6-3 and TRBJ2-4; D uncertain. CDR1 MNHEY and CDR2 SVGEGT come from the germline V gene. The CDR3 sequence is 16 residues long. Trimming cost V 0 bases and J 1 base, with 10 bases left between them. In DNA form, the CDR3 reads TGTGCCAGCAGTTACTCGATAGGCGTGGCCAAAAACATTCAGTACTTC. Translating it yields CASSYSIGVAKNIQYF.

The rearrangement links TRBV9 to TRBJ2-1; D is undetermined. The V and J ends lost 0 bases and 10 bases respectively, with 8 bases between them. The CDR3 runs 12 residues. Germline assignment: CDR1 SGDLS and CDR2 YYNGEE. CDR3 sequence: CASSVGEQEQFF. CDR3 coding DNA: TGTGCCAGCAGCGTAGGAGAGCAAGAGCAGTTCTTC.